The next 25 T cell receptor beta chains were all read from a single sample in a study of regulatory T cells in long-lasting Graves disease. Time point indicated: persistent/refractory GD, antithyroid drugs over 5 years with positive TRAb. PBMC-extracted RNA yielded the TCR library. To make TCR beta libraries, researchers used iRepertoire HTBI primers and Arm-PCR of CDR3 regions. A single record per CDR3 protein comes from TCRdb applying MiXCR to the multiplex PCR reads. Of some 370,000 distinct CDR3 sequences detected, roughly 20% appear once; the ten largest clones hold approximately 28%. The source was peripheral blood mononuclear cells (PBMCs), collected when the disease was refractory, from a patient treated with antithyroid drugs. These receptor sequences come from a woman in her thirties or forties with Graves disease.

Concerning this clonotype itself: Mismatch with germline at one junction end may stem from a read error. The genes are TRBV6-4 and TRBJ2-3, with a tentative D call TRBD2 (5 bases). The CDR3 spans 15 residues. The V gene's germline CDR1 is MRHNA and CDR2 SNTAGT. The CDR3 DNA is TGTGCCAGCAGTTACTCGAGGGTCAGCACAGATACGCAGTATTTT. Its protein product is CASSYSRVSTDTQYF.

Here the CDR3 DNA reads TGTGCCAGCTCGATCGACAGGGGCTACGAGCAGTACTTC. Translating gives CASSIDRGYEQYF. The V call is TRBV6-2 or TRBV6-3, the J call TRBJ2-7; 8 nucleotides align to TRBD1. The CDR3 sequence is 13 residues long. The junction had 6 bases not matched to a gene; V was cut back by 8 bases and J by 3 bases. CDR1 MNHEY and CDR2 SVGEGT come from the germline V gene.

Ten or more counts support this clonotype. CDR3 protein: CASTYQFRRPQHF. The CDR3 nucleotides read TGTGCCAGCACCTATCAATTCCGGCGGCCCCAGCATTTT. The chain is built from TRBV6-1 and TRBJ1-5; no firm D call. From germline, CDR1 is MNHNS and CDR2 SASEGT. With 7 bases removed from V and 9 bases from J, the gap between germline ends came to 16 bases. The CDR3 runs to 13 residues.

This clonotype was detected a few times. The gene calls are TRBV3-1 and TRBJ2-2, with 11 positions matching TRBD1. Germline V gene lookup returns CDR1 LGHDT and CDR2 YNNKEL (reference sequence). This CDR3 has 14 residues. V was pared by 3 bases and J by 6 bases, with 0 bases of the junction left unmatched. In nucleotides, the CDR3 is TGTGCCAGCAGCCAGGGACAGGGGGCCGGGGAGCTGTTTTTT. Its translation: CASSQGQGAGELFF.

The chain recombines TRBV12-3 or TRBV12-4 with TRBJ2-3, with 14 nucleotides matching TRBD2. Losses at the gene ends were 7 bases for V and 3 bases for J; bases not matched to a gene: 3. The CDR3 sequence is 15 residues long. The CDR3 is CASTRTSGRTDTQYF. CDR3 coding DNA: TGTGCCAGCACTCGGACTAGCGGGAGGACAGATACGCAGTATTTT.

This clonotype was counted only a few times. The rearrangement uses TRBV7-9 and TRBJ2-7; D is possibly TRBD1 (5 bases). V lost 5 bases and J 0 bases, leaving 17 bases between the germline ends. The CDR3 is 16 residues long. Germline values: CDR1 SEHNR, CDR2 FQNEAQ (reference sequence). The CDR3 region is CASSPPVGVSSYEQYF. DNA of the CDR3: TGTGCCAGCAGCCCCCCGGTAGGGGTGAGCTCCTACGAGCAGTACTTC. The entire variable domain, with the rest obtained from reference TRBV7-9 and TRBJ2-7, is as follows: DTGVSQNPRHKITKRGQNVTFRCDPISEHNRLYWYRQTLGQGPEFLTYFQNEAQLEKSRLLSDRFSAERPKGSFSTLEIQRTEQGDSAMYLCASSPPVGVSSYEQYFGPGTRLTVT.

The chain carries TRBV19 and TRBJ2-7; 8 nucleotides agree with TRBD1. V lost 8 bases and J lost 0; bases outside the gene matches: 6. The CDR3 runs to 14 residues. Per the germline V gene, CDR1 is LNHDA and CDR2 is SQIVND (reference sequence). CDR3 coding DNA: TGTGCCAGTGGATGGACAGGGAGCTCCTACGAGCAGTACTTC. Protein sequence: CASGWTGSSYEQYF. The full variable domain, rest sourced from reference TRBV19 and TRBJ2-7, is DGGITQSPKYLFRKEGQNVTLSCEQNLNHDAMYWYRQDPGQGLRLIYYSQIVNDFQKGDIAEGYSVSREKKESFPLTVTSAQKNPTAFYLCASGWTGSSYEQYFGPGTRLTVT.

This clonotype has more than one count but fewer than ten. The genes are TRBV25-1 and TRBJ2-7; 7 bases are shared with TRBD2. The CDR3 length is 15 residues. The germline gives CDR1 MGHDK, CDR2 SYGVNS. V dropped 5 bases and J dropped 3; count of bases not matched to a gene: 10. CDR3 DNA: TGTGCCAGCAGTCCCCAAGGAGGGGAGGGCTACGAGCAGTACTTC. Its translation is CASSPQGGEGYEQYF.

This clonotype was detected a few times. The V gene is TRBV20-1, the J gene TRBJ1-1; D gene ambiguous. The CDR3 loop spans 13 amino acids. Germline assignment: CDR1 DFQATT and CDR2 SNEGSKA (reference sequence). Trimming took off 0 bases at V and 6 bases at J, with 11 bases between the two ends. CDR3 bases: TGCAGTGCTAGAGACGCGGGAATGGCTGAAGCTTTCTTT. The encoded protein is CSARDAGMAEAFF.

The chain couples TRBV24-1 to TRBJ2-1, with TRBD2 matching over 9 bases. CDR1 is KGHDR, CDR2 SFDVKD, per germline. The CDR3 has 16 amino acids. V lost 4 bases to trimming and J lost 5 bases; unmatched junction nucleotides: 8. For the CDR3, the DNA is TGTGCCACCAGTGACCCTACTAGCGGGTTAAACAATGAGCAGTTCTTC. It encodes CATSDPTSGLNNEQFF.

CDR3 in DNA: TGTGCCAGCATTTCCCGGACATACCCCTACGAGCAGTACTTC. Its translation: CASISRTYPYEQYF. The rearrangement links TRBV6-1 to TRBJ2-7; possibly TRBD1 for D (5 bases). Germline loops: CDR1 MNHNS, CDR2 SASEGT. V was clipped by 7 bases and J by 2 bases, with 15 bases between them. The length of the CDR3 is 14 residues.

This clonotype occurred once. The chain recombines TRBV28 with TRBJ2-1; D uncertain. Trimming removed 8 bases from V and 0 bases from J, with 11 bases in between. Germline V gene data show CDR1 as MDHEN and CDR2 as SYDVKM. The CDR3 is 14 residues long. CDR3 sequence: CASLTFSSYNEQFF. CDR3 nucleotide sequence: TGTGCCAGCTTGACCTTTTCCTCCTACAATGAGCAGTTCTTC.

In this sample, this clonotype turned up a few times. The CDR3: CASSSRGTSYEQYF. CDR3 in DNA: TGTGCCAGCAGCTCCAGGGGTACCTCCTACGAGCAGTACTTC. The chain carries TRBV7-9 and TRBJ2-7; tentatively, D is TRBD1 (6 bases). V was pared by 4 bases and J by 0 bases, with 10 bases between. From germline, CDR1 is SEHNR and CDR2 FQNEAQ (reference sequence). The CDR3 has 14 residues.

This clonotype was seen at least ten times. The chain is built from TRBV28 and TRBJ1-1, with D unresolved. Trimming pared 5 bases from V and 0 bases from J, leaving 10 bases between. Germline CDR1 MDHEN, CDR2 SYDVKM. The CDR3 has 14 amino acids. CDR3 protein: CASSPPTMNTEAFF. For the CDR3, the DNA is TGTGCCAGCAGTCCACCGACAATGAACACTGAAGCTTTCTTT.

There are a few counts of this clonotype. The chain uses TRBV29-1 and TRBJ1-1; D unclear. This CDR3 region has 12 residues. Germline CDR1 reads SQVTM; CDR2 reads ANQGSEA. The V and J ends lost 7 bases and 1 base respectively, with 10 bases between them. CDR3 region: CSADLTNTEAFF. CDR3 coding DNA: TGCAGCGCTGACCTCACGAACACTGAAGCTTTCTTT.

This chain joins TRBV19 and TRBJ2-1; 11 nucleotides line up with TRBD2. CDR3 length equals 15 residues. V shed 6 bases, J shed 12 bases, and the junction held 13 bases outside the gene matches. Germline V gives CDR1 LNHDA, CDR2 SQIVND (reference sequence). The CDR3 sequence is CASSPTSGNRGRQFF. The DNA for the CDR3 is TGTGCCAGTAGCCCGACTAGCGGGAATCGGGGAAGGCAGTTCTTC.

This clonotype was seen ten or more times. This chain uses TRBV27 with TRBJ1-2; D perhaps matches TRBD1 (5 bases). V lost 5 bases and J 8 bases, leaving 15 bases between the germline ends. The CDR3 covers 13 residues. Germline V CDR1 and CDR2: MNHEY, SMNVEV (reference sequence). CDR3 bases: TGTGCCAGCAGTCCTGGGACGGTGGGAGGCTACACCTTC. It encodes CASSPGTVGGYTF.

This clonotype appeared a few times. The gene calls are TRBV5-1 and TRBJ2-2, with unresolved D. The CDR3 extends over 14 amino acids. V lost 3 bases and J 4 bases, leaving 10 bases between the germline ends. The germline V gene has CDR1 SGHRS and CDR2 YFSETQ. The DNA for the CDR3 is TGCGCCAGCAGCTGGGGAACTGGCACCGGGGAGCTGTTTTTT. It encodes CASSWGTGTGELFF.

This clonotype has ten or more counts. This chain links TRBV10-2 with TRBJ2-7, with 7 bases identical to TRBD2. Per germline, CDR1 WSHSY and CDR2 SAAADI. V gave up 0 bases and J gave up 5 bases; unmatched junction bases: 7. The CDR3 contains 15 residues. DNA for the CDR3: TGCGCCAGCAGTGAGTCCCGGACTAGAAGAAACGAGCAGTACTTC. Protein: CASSESRTRRNEQYF.

This clonotype was recorded many times. V usage is TRBV6-1 and J usage is TRBJ2-7; D is uncertain. Between the trimmed V and J ends, which lost 1 base and 2 bases, there was a span of 9 bases. This CDR3 comprises 14 residues. The germline CDR1 and CDR2 sequences are MNHNS and SASEGT. CDR3 sequence (DNA): TGTGCCAGCAGTGAAGGGCGGCTTACCTACGAGCAGTACTTC. This codes for CASSEGRLTYEQYF.

This clonotype occurred many times. The genes are TRBV28 and TRBJ1-1; perhaps TRBD1 as D (6 bases). Germline V gene sequence: CDR1 MDHEN, CDR2 SYDVKM. The V and J ends lost 6 bases and 0 bases respectively, with 14 bases between them. The CDR3 length is 15 residues. CDR3 coding DNA: TGTGCCAGCAGCCGGACAGTCAACATGAACACTGAAGCTTTCTTT. Its translation is CASSRTVNMNTEAFF. The variable domain in full, with the rest retrieved from reference TRBV28 and TRBJ1-1, is DVKVTQSSRYLVKRTGEKVFLECVQDMDHENMFWYRQDPGLGLRLIYFSYDVKMKEKGDIPEGYSVSREKKERFSLILESASTNQTSMYLCASSRTVNMNTEAFFGQGTRLTVV.

This clonotype appeared a few times. The genes are TRBV14 and TRBJ2-5; D is tentatively TRBD1 or TRBD2 (5 bases each). Germline-derived CDR1 and CDR2 are SGHDN and FVKESK. The CDR3 is made up of 16 amino acids. Trimming removed 3 bases from V and 3 bases from J, with 17 bases in between. The CDR3 reads CASSHRRGVPEETQYF. The CDR3 DNA reads as TGTGCCAGCAGCCACCGACGAGGGGTACCCGAAGAGACCCAGTACTTC.

This clonotype was observed at least ten times. This sequence joins TRBV2 and TRBJ2-5; TRBD1 might be the D (7 bases). This CDR3 is built from 13 residues. From germline, CDR1 is SNHLY and CDR2 FYNNEI. Trimming cost V 7 bases and J 9 bases, with 18 bases left between them. The CDR3 region is CASMKDFRGAQYF. CDR3 nucleotides: TGTGCCAGCATGAAAGATTTCAGGGGGGCCCAGTACTTC.

This clonotype was seen at least ten times. V usage is TRBV28 and J usage is TRBJ2-2; no clear D gene. V was pared by 3 bases and J by 6 bases, with 14 bases between. CDR1 is MDHEN, CDR2 SYDVKM, per germline. The CDR3 sequence is 15 residues long. CDR3 DNA sequence: TGTGCCAGCAGTTTCGAGGTCAACATCCCCGGGGAGCTGTTTTTT. Amino acids: CASSFEVNIPGELFF.

In this sample, this clonotype turned up a few times. The chain has TRBV29-1 and TRBJ1-1; D might be TRBD1 (5 bases). V was pared by 7 bases and J by 7 bases, with 10 bases between. The germline gives CDR1 SQVTM, CDR2 ANQGSEA. The CDR3 sequence is 10 residues long. CDR3 protein: CSAVQGEAFF. The CDR3 region has the DNA TGCAGCGCCGTTCAGGGTGAAGCTTTCTTT.